These 20 T cell receptor beta chains originate from one sample sequenced in a study of T cells in Graves' hyperthyroidism and ophthalmopathy. Researchers amplified the TCR beta CDR3 regions from RNA transcripts. In the first-round RT-PCR of the TCR CDR3, the HTBI primer set was used. One entry per CDR3 protein, called by TCRdb with MiXCR from the multiplex PCR reads. The sample yields hundreds of thousands of distinct CDR3 sequences, roughly 14% seen once. Sequencing was performed on blood. These receptors all come from a woman aged 50 to 65 with Graves' ophthalmopathy.

V is TRBV19 and J is TRBJ2-3, with 13 positions matching TRBD2. J was trimmed by 10 bases and V by 3 bases; bases with no gene match: 7. The CDR3 runs 15 residues. Germline assignment: CDR1 LNHDA and CDR2 SQIVND (reference sequence). Written as DNA, the CDR3 is TGTGCCAGTAGTATTCGGACTAGCGGGAGAATAGCGCAGTATTTT. Amino acid sequence: CASSIRTSGRIAQYF. The entire variable domain, with the rest obtained from reference TRBV19 and TRBJ2-3, is as follows: DGGITQSPKYLFRKEGQNVTLSCEQNLNHDAMYWYRQDPGQGLRLIYYSQIVNDFQKGDIAEGYSVSREKKESFPLTVTSAQKNPTAFYLCASSIRTSGRIAQYFGPGTRLTVL.

This clonotype turned up a few times. The chain recombines TRBV6-1 with TRBJ1-5, with D unclear. V was clipped by 4 bases and J by 0 bases, with 13 bases between them. There are 16 residues in the CDR3. Germline V gene sequence: CDR1 MNHNS, CDR2 SASEGT. CDR3 protein: CASSASRAISNQPQHF. The CDR3 DNA is TGTGCCAGCAGTGCCAGCAGAGCCATTAGCAATCAGCCCCAGCATTTT.

Ten or more counts support this clonotype. The gene calls are TRBV9 and TRBJ1-1; 9 bases agree with TRBD1. V trimming: 0 bases; J trimming: 2 bases; junction bases outside the gene matches: 11. The CDR3 has 18 residues. Germline assignment: CDR1 SGDLS and CDR2 YYNGEE. The CDR3 reads CASSVASGQGLRNTEAFF. Written as DNA, the CDR3 is TGTGCCAGCAGCGTAGCTTCGGGACAGGGTCTCAGAAACACTGAAGCTTTCTTT.

This clonotype was observed many times. The chain employs TRBV24-1 and TRBJ1-1; D unclear. CDR1 KGHDR and CDR2 SFDVKD come from the germline V gene. The CDR3 extends over 13 amino acids. V was pared by 2 bases and J by 10 bases, with 13 bases between. In nucleotides, the CDR3 is TGTGCCACCAGTGATTCGACCCTTGGCGGAGCTTTCTTT. It is translated as CATSDSTLGGAFF.

This clonotype has a count of ten or more. The chain has TRBV20-1 and TRBJ2-3; D perhaps matches TRBD1 (5 bases). V lost 0 bases and J lost 4, with 14 bases in between. The CDR3 spans 15 residues. CDR1 and CDR2 (germline): DFQATT, SNEGSKA (reference sequence). The CDR3 bases are TGCAGTGCTAGAGATCTCGCTAGGACATCAGATACGCAGTATTTT. Its translation is CSARDLARTSDTQYF.

The chain combines TRBV14 with TRBJ1-6, with D possibly matching TRBD1 (5 bases). Germline V gene lookup returns CDR1 SGHDN and CDR2 FVKESK. The V end lost 4 bases, the J end lost 5 bases, and 15 bases lay between the germline ends. The CDR3 spans 16 residues. Here the CDR3 reads CASSRRLGRHNSPLHF. Here the CDR3 DNA reads TGTGCCAGCAGCCGAAGATTGGGACGGCATAATTCACCCCTCCACTTT. Variable domain in full (rest from reference TRBV14 and TRBJ1-6): EAGVTQFPSHSVIEKGQTVTLRCDPISGHDNLYWYRRVMGKEIKFLLHFVKESKQDESGMPNNRFLAERTGGTYSTLKVQPAELEDSGVYFCASSRRLGRHNSPLHFGNGTRLTVT.

This clonotype occurred many times. The chain couples TRBV13 to TRBJ2-1, with 8 bases matching TRBD2. CDR1 PRHDT and CDR2 FYEKMQ come from the germline V gene (reference sequence). The CDR3 covers 17 residues. V lost 2 bases to trimming and J lost 2 bases; unmatched junction nucleotides: 8. Here the CDR3 reads CASSLLGSGLAYNEQFF. In DNA form, the CDR3 reads TGTGCCAGCAGCTTATTAGGTTCGGGACTAGCCTACAATGAGCAGTTCTTC.

There are many counts of this clonotype. The chain uses TRBV28 and TRBJ2-6; D perhaps matches TRBD1 (6 bases). CDR1 and CDR2 from the germline V gene are MDHEN and SYDVKM. The CDR3 is 18 amino acids. V was clipped by 7 bases and J by 1 base, with 20 bases between them. The CDR3 here is CASIPVYRAKSGANVLTF. CDR3 in DNA: TGTGCCAGCATCCCCGTCTACAGGGCCAAATCTGGGGCCAACGTCCTGACTTTC.

This clonotype was observed many times. The chain couples TRBV30 to TRBJ1-2, with D possibly matching TRBD1 (6 bases). This CDR3 is 16 amino acids long. Per the germline V gene, CDR1 is GTSNPN and CDR2 is SVGIG (reference sequence). Trimming removed 0 bases at V and 2 bases at J, with 16 bases between. The CDR3 nucleotides are TGTGCCTGGAGTGTTTGGGGGGGCAGGGCAAACTATGGCTACACCTTC. Protein sequence: CAWSVWGGRANYGYTF.

This clonotype showed up just a few times. This chain connects TRBV7-3 to TRBJ1-6; D is undetermined. The CDR3 runs 13 residues. Looked up from germline, CDR1 is SGHTA and CDR2 is FQGTGA. Trimming left V 5 bases short and J 7 bases short, with 9 bases between. The CDR3 sequence: CASSLQRNSPLHF. CDR3 DNA sequence: TGTGCCAGCAGCCTGCAAAGAAATTCACCCCTCCACTTT.

This clonotype appeared many times. This rearrangement joins TRBV7-8 to TRBJ1-3; 9 positions agree with TRBD1. The V gene's germline CDR1 is SGHVS and CDR2 FQNEAQ. There are 15 residues in the CDR3. V dropped 4 bases and J dropped 0; count of bases not matched to a gene: 1. In DNA form, the CDR3 reads TGTGCCAGCAGCTGGGGACAGGGCTCTGGAAACACCATATATTTT. It specifies CASSWGQGSGNTIYF.

This clonotype has a count of ten or more. The J gene is TRBJ2-7, the V gene TRBV20-1; D might be TRBD1 (5 bases). Trimming took off 2 bases at V and 4 bases at J, with 21 bases between the two ends. This CDR3 contains 16 residues. The V gene's germline CDR1 is DFQATT and CDR2 SNEGSKA (reference sequence). The CDR3 coding sequence is TGCAGTGCTAGACCTTACAGGCTGCGGTATGATTACGAGCAGTACTTC. The encoded protein is CSARPYRLRYDYEQYF.

This clonotype was counted only a few times. This rearrangement joins TRBV5-1 to TRBJ2-1, with TRBD2 identical over 10 bases. Germline values: CDR1 SGHRS, CDR2 YFSETQ. The CDR3 is made up of 16 amino acids. J lost 2 bases, V lost 10 bases, and 12 bases had no gene match. The CDR3 loop is CADSQSSGRTYNEQFF. The CDR3 DNA follows: TGCGCCGACAGCCAATCTAGCGGGAGAACCTACAATGAGCAGTTCTTC.

This clonotype was seen many times. This chain joins TRBV7-3 and TRBJ2-1; 7 bases fit TRBD2. CDR3 length equals 15 residues. Germline V gene sequence: CDR1 SGHTA, CDR2 FQGTGA. With 5 bases clipped from V and 1 base from J, the junction kept 5 bases outside the gene matches. The CDR3 nucleotides are TGTGCCAGCAGCCTACGACTAGCTTCCTACAATGAGCAGTTCTTC. It encodes CASSLRLASYNEQFF.

This clonotype was seen at least ten times. This sequence joins TRBV20-1 and TRBJ2-5; perhaps TRBD2 as D (5 bases). Germline V CDR1 and CDR2: DFQATT, SNEGSKA (reference sequence). The CDR3 runs to 13 residues. Trimming pared 4 bases from V and 4 bases from J, leaving 13 bases between. CDR3 in amino acids: CSAIENAGETQYF. In nucleotides, the CDR3 is TGCAGTGCTATTGAAAACGCGGGAGAGACCCAGTACTTC.

V gene TRBV20-1 combines with J gene TRBJ2-3; TRBD2 agrees at 11 bases. CDR3 length: 17 amino acids. The trim removed 0 bases at V and 6 bases at J, leaving 11 bases unmatched. Germline CDR1 and CDR2: DFQATT and SNEGSKA (reference sequence). The CDR3 DNA follows: TGCAGTGCTAGAGACCCCGGTCTAGCGGGAGGTTTGGATACGCAGTATTTT. Protein: CSARDPGLAGGLDTQYF.

V is TRBV4-2 and J is TRBJ2-1, with TRBD2 identical over 8 bases. Germline CDR1 and CDR2: LGHNA and YNFKEQ. The trim removed 3 bases at V and 9 bases at J, leaving 7 bases unmatched. The CDR3 is 14 residues long. The CDR3 DNA reads TGTGCCAGCAGCCACAGCGGGAGCGAAAGTGAGCAGTTCTTC. The encoded protein is CASSHSGSESEQFF.

This clonotype was counted at least ten times. The rearrangement joins TRBV20-1 to TRBJ1-5; a possible D gene is TRBD1 (5 bases). Trimming pared 7 bases from V and 0 bases from J, leaving 16 bases between. This CDR3 spans 15 amino acids. In germline, CDR1 is DFQATT, CDR2 SNEGSKA (reference sequence). The DNA of the CDR3 is TGCAGTGTCCCGGGACTCGGGGATAGCAATCAGCCCCAGCATTTT. Amino acids: CSVPGLGDSNQPQHF.

This clonotype has ten or more counts. This chain uses TRBV30 with TRBJ2-1; a weak D match, TRBD2 (5 bases). Between the trimmed V and J ends, which lost 0 bases and 0 bases, there was a span of 9 bases. The CDR3 runs to 15 residues. CDR1 is GTSNPN, CDR2 SVGIG, per germline (reference sequence). The CDR3 sequence: CAWSVPGSSYNEQFF. The CDR3 DNA follows: TGTGCCTGGAGTGTACCGGGAAGCTCCTACAATGAGCAGTTCTTC. Complete variable domain (other parts from reference TRBV30 and TRBJ2-1): SQTIHQWPATLVQPVGSPLSLECTVEGTSNPNLYWYRQAAGRGLQLLFYSVGIGQISSEVPQNLSASRPQDRQFILSSKKLLLSDSGFYLCAWSVPGSSYNEQFFGPGTRLTVL.

This clonotype was counted a few times. CDR3 sequence: CASSQMLLAGLADTQYF. CDR3 in DNA: TGTGCCAGCAGTCAAATGCTCCTGGCAGGCCTCGCAGATACGCAGTATTTT. The rearrangement uses TRBV6-2 or TRBV6-3 and TRBJ2-3; D is unresolved. CDR3 length equals 17 residues. With 5 bases removed from V and 4 bases from J, the gap between germline ends came to 22 bases. The germline CDR1 and CDR2 sequences are MNHEY and SVGEGT.